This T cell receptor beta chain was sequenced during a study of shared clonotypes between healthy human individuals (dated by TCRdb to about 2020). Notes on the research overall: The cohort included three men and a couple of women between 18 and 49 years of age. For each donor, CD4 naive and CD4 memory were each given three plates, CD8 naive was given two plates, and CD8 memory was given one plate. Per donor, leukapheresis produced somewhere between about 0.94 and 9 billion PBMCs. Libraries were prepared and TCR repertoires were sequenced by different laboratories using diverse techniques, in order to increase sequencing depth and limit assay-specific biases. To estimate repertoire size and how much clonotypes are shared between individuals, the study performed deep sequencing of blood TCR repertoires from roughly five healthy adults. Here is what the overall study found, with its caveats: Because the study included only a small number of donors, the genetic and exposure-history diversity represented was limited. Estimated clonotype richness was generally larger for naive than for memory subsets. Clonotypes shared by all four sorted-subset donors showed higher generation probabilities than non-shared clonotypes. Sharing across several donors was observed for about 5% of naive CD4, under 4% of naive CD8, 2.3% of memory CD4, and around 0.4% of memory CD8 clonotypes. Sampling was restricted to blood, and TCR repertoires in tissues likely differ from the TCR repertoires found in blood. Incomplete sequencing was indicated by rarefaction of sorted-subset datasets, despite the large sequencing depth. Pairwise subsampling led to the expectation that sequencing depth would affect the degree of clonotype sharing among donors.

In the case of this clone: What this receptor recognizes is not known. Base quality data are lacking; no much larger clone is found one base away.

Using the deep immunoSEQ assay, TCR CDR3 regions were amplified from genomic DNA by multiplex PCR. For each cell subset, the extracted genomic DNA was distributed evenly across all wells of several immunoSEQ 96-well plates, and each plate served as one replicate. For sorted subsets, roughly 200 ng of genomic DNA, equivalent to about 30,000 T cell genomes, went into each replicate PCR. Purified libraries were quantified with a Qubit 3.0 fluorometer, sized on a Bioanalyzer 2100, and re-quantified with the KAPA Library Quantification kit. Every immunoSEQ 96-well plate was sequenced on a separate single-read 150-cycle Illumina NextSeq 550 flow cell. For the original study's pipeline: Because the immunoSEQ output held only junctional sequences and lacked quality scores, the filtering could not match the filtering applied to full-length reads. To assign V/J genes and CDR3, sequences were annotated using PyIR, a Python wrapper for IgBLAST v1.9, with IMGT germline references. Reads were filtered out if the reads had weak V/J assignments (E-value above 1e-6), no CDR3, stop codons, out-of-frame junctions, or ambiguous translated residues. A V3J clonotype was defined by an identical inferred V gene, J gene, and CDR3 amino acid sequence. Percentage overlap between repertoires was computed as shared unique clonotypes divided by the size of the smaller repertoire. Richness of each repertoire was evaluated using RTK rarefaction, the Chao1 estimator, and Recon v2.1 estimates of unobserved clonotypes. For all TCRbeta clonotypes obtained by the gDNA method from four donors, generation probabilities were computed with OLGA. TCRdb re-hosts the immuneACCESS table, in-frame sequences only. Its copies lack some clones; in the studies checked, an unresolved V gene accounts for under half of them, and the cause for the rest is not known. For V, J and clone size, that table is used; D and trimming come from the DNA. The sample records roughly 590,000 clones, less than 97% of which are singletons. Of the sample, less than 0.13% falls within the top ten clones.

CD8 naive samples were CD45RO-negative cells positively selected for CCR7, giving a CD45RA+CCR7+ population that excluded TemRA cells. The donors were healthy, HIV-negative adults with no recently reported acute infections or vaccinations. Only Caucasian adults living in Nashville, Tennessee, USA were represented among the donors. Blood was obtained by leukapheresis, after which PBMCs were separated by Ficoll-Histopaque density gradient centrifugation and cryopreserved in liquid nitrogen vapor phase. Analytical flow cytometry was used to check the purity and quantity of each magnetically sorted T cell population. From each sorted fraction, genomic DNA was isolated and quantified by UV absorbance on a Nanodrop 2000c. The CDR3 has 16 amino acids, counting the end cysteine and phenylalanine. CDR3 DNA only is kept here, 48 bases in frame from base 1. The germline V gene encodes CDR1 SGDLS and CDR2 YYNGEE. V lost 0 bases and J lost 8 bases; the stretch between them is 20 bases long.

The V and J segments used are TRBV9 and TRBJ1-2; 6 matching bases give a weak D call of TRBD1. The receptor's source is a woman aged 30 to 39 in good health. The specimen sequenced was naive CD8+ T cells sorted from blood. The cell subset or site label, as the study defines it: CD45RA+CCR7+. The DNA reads TGTGCCAGCAGCGTAGGGGGGGACACCAGAACGGGAGGCTACACCTTC. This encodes CASSVGGDTRTGGYTF.